The 9 T cell receptor beta chains given below trace back to one sample, sequenced in a study of control samples from healthy donors and cancer patients. TCRdb's copy holds only in-frame clones and misses some; the assay was immunoSEQ multiplex PCR. The sample lists 170,000 or so clones, around 90% occurring once. Sequencing was done on a sample of blood. These receptors were obtained from a woman aged 40 to 50 in good health.

This rearrangement joins TRBV6-5 to TRBJ1-4; TRBD1 matches 8 bases. Trimming cost V 8 bases and J 8 bases; bases outside gene matches: 10. The CDR3 is 14 residues long. Germline lookup yields CDR1 MNHEY and CDR2 SVGAGI. CDR3 protein: CASSKDRAKEKLFF. The CDR3 DNA follows: TGTGCCAGCTCGAAGGACAGGGCCAAAGAAAAACTGTTTTTT.

The V gene is TRBV19, the J gene TRBJ1-5; maybe TRBD1 (6 bases). Deletions cut 5 bases from V and 3 bases from J, with 11 bases between. Germline lookup yields CDR1 LNHDA and CDR2 SQIVND (reference sequence). CDR3 length: 14 residues. The CDR3 spells CASSVRDTNQPQHF. DNA of the CDR3: TGTGCCAGTAGTGTCCGGGACACCAATCAGCCCCAGCATTTT.

V is TRBV2 and J is TRBJ2-1; D gene unclear. The V gene lost 4 bases and the J gene lost 7 bases, with 17 bases spanning the gap. Germline CDR1 is SNHLY and CDR2 is FYNNEI. The CDR3 sequence is 15 residues long. This chain's CDR3 is CASSAEVLQVNEQFF. The CDR3, as DNA: TGTGCCAGCAGTGCCGAGGTCCTGCAAGTGAATGAGCAGTTCTTC.

V gene TRBV9 combines with J gene TRBJ2-1; maybe TRBD2 (6 bases). V was shortened by 4 bases and J by 8 bases, with 19 bases between the two germline ends. From germline, CDR1 is SGDLS and CDR2 YYNGEE. The CDR3 loop spans 15 amino acids. CDR3 coding DNA: TGTGCCAGCAGCTCCCGAACTAGTAGGGAGGATGAGCAGTTCTTC. Amino acids: CASSSRTSREDEQFF.

This chain joins TRBV5-1 and TRBJ2-5; no reliable D call. Germline assignment: CDR1 SGHRS and CDR2 YFSETQ. The CDR3 is 14 residues long. V was cut by 5 bases and J by 3 bases, with 14 bases left in between. CDR3 bases: TGCGCCAGCAGGACCATACGGGCCGAAGAGACCCAGTACTTC. Its protein is CASRTIRAEETQYF.

V gene TRBV6-5 combines with J gene TRBJ2-7, with 9 bases that match TRBD1. The CDR3 runs to 13 residues. CDR1 is MNHEY and CDR2 is SVGAGI in the germline V gene. Losses at the gene ends were 6 bases for V and 1 base for J; bases not matched to a gene: 1. The CDR3 is CASRGQGSYEQYF. In DNA, the CDR3 is TGTGCCAGCAGAGGACAGGGGTCCTACGAGCAGTACTTC.

The chain employs TRBV19 and TRBJ1-5, with no clear D. The length of the CDR3 is 15 residues. Trimming stripped 6 bases from V and 0 bases from J, with 12 bases between. Germline values: CDR1 LNHDA, CDR2 SQIVND (reference sequence). The CDR3 reads CASRVQRYSNQPQHF. The CDR3 DNA is TGTGCCAGTAGAGTTCAGCGCTATAGCAATCAGCCCCAGCATTTT.

The genes are TRBV4-2 and TRBJ2-5, with a weak D call TRBD2 (5 bases). This CDR3 has 17 amino acids. Germline CDR1 is LGHNA and CDR2 is YNFKEQ. The V end was cut by 1 base, the J end by 0 bases, with 15 bases between. CDR3 bases: TGTGCCAGCAGCCAAGGGGGAGCGGCCGTGTACCAAGAGACCCAGTACTTC. This encodes CASSQGGAAVYQETQYF.

This chain uses TRBV12-3 or TRBV12-4 with TRBJ1-2; D may be TRBD1 (5 bases). Trimming removed 6 bases at V and 0 bases at J, with 8 bases between. This CDR3 region has 13 residues. The CDR3, as DNA: TGTGCCAGCAGCTTGACAGCTAACTATGGCTACACCTTC. Encoded protein: CASSLTANYGYTF.